The present T cell receptor beta chain was sequenced within a study of cytomegalovirus exposure and HLA in healthy donors. Overall study findings and caveats: Investigators reported more than 150 TCR beta chains as tied to cytomegalovirus. Most sequenced TCRs were rare (though some public TCRs occurred in many donors).

The CDR3 loop spans 14 amino acids. From germline, CDR1 is ENHRY and CDR2 SYGVKD. Trimming shortened V by 0 bases and J by 6 bases, and 11 bases separated the two germline ends. Primers: 60 Vbeta forward and 13 Jbeta reverse. Sequencing was performed with immunoSEQ multiplex PCR; in TCRdb, only in-frame clones are kept and a portion is missing. The table lists around 140,000 clones. Turning to this clone: The antigen is not known.

The source is a middle-aged woman in good health and CMV-seronegative. Material for sequencing was PBMCs. The V and J genes are TRBV10-3 and TRBJ1-1, with D possibly TRBD1 on 5 matching bases. The CDR3 bases are TGTGCCATCAGTGAGTCTATGGCAGGGCCTGAAGCTTTCTTT. The encoded protein is CAISESMAGPEAFF.